This passage covers 10 T cell receptor beta chains from one sample sequenced in a study of post-analysis software for immune sequencing data. Overall study results and limits: When patients were compared with controls, about 5 TRBV segments were more frequent, TRBV5-6, TRBV5-1 and TRBV20-1 among them.

Unique molecular identifiers were present in the TCR beta cDNA libraries. TCRdb called the PCR reads again in MiXCR, with one record for every CDR3 protein. The sample has about 460,000 distinct CDR3 sequences, roughly 45% seen once. No cognate antigen is known for these TCRs. Sequencing input: blood. These receptors were taken from a girl under 18 with multiple sclerosis.

V and J are TRBV12-3 or TRBV12-4 and TRBJ2-1; possibly TRBD2 for D (5 bases). The CDR3 runs to 13 residues. Trimming left V 3 bases short and J 5 bases short, with 8 bases between. The CDR3 protein is CASSLRADNEQFF. The CDR3 bases are TGTGCCAGCAGTTTGAGGGCGGACAATGAGCAGTTCTTC.

This clonotype turned up a few times. V usage is TRBV6-5 and J usage is TRBJ2-3, with 8 bases identical to TRBD2. The J segment lost 6 bases and the V segment lost 8 bases, leaving 7 bases of the junction unmatched. CDR1 MNHEY and CDR2 SVGAGI come from the germline V gene. There are 13 residues in the CDR3. The CDR3 DNA reads as TGTGCCAGCCAAGCGGGAGAGAAGGATACGCAGTATTTT. Translation gives CASQAGEKDTQYF.

The chain links TRBV30 to TRBJ1-5; D may be TRBD1 (6 bases). V dropped 3 bases and J dropped 10 bases, with 16 bases sitting between them. CDR3 length: 13 amino acids. Germline V lookup: CDR1 GTSNPN, CDR2 SVGIG (reference sequence). The CDR3: CAWRSQGHRPQHF. The CDR3 coding sequence is TGTGCCTGGAGGAGCCAGGGACACCGTCCCCAGCATTTT.

V usage is TRBV11-2 and J usage is TRBJ2-7; D is ambiguous. Germline CDR1 SGHAT, CDR2 FQNNGV. The V and J ends lost 1 base and 2 bases respectively, with 9 bases between them. This CDR3 is 14 amino acids long. The DNA for the CDR3 is TGTGCCAGCAGCTTAGGGTGGGCCACCTACGAGCAGTACTTC. Protein product: CASSLGWATYEQYF.

This sequence joins TRBV6-5 and TRBJ2-7; 8 positions match TRBD1. V trimming: 6 bases; J trimming: 3 bases; junction bases outside the gene matches: 13. CDR1 is MNHEY, CDR2 SVGAGI, per germline. This CDR3 contains 16 residues. The CDR3 coding sequence is TGTGCCAGCAGCCCCAAAGGACAGGGACAAGGCTACGAGCAGTACTTC. Translating gives CASSPKGQGQGYEQYF.

The chain carries TRBV18 and TRBJ2-5; the match to TRBD2 covers 13 bases. The end of the DNA is better explained by TRBJ2-7, so the J call may be wrong. The CDR3 is made up of 16 amino acids. CDR1 is KGHSH, CDR2 LQKENI, per germline. The CDR3 bases are TGTGCCAGCTCAGCCCCCGGGACTAGCGGGACCTACGAGCAGTACTTC. As protein: CASSAPGTSGTYEQYF.

This clonotype was counted between two and nine times. The J gene is TRBJ2-7, the V gene TRBV20-1; the D is unclear. V was pared by 2 bases and J by 5 bases, with 10 bases between. This CDR3 comprises 12 residues. CDR1 and CDR2 from the germline V gene are DFQATT and SNEGSKA (reference sequence). The CDR3 here is CSARTMVDEQYF. CDR3 coding DNA: TGCAGTGCTAGAACCATGGTAGACGAGCAGTACTTC.

This sequence joins TRBV5-1 and TRBJ2-7, with 11 bases identical to TRBD2. The junction had 3 bases not matched to a gene; V was cut back by 5 bases and J by 2 bases. There are 14 residues in the CDR3. The V gene's germline CDR1 is SGHRS and CDR2 YFSETQ. Written as DNA, the CDR3 is TGCGCCAGCAGACCGGGACTAGCGGCCTACGAGCAGTACTTC. As protein: CASRPGLAAYEQYF.

The rearrangement joins TRBV13 to TRBJ1-1; TRBD1 is a possible D gene (6 bases). The CDR3 has 14 amino acids. Trimming cost V 4 bases and J 1 base, with 10 bases left between them. Per germline, CDR1 PRHDT and CDR2 FYEKMQ (reference sequence). CDR3 protein: CASSSTGRNTEAFF. As DNA, the CDR3 is TGTGCCAGCAGCTCAACAGGGAGGAACACTGAAGCTTTCTTT.

This chain joins TRBV7-2 and TRBJ1-2; 8 bases agree with TRBD1. This CDR3 is 17 amino acids long. Losses at the gene ends were 3 bases for V and 0 bases for J; bases not matched to a gene: 9. Germline V gene sequence: CDR1 SGHTA, CDR2 FQGNSA. The CDR3 is CASSLETGEVANYGYTF. Here the CDR3 DNA reads TGTGCCAGCAGCTTGGAGACAGGGGAAGTAGCTAACTATGGCTACACCTTC. Complete variable domain (other parts from reference TRBV7-2 and TRBJ1-2): GAGVSQSPSNKVTEKGKDVELRCDPISGHTALYWYRQSLGQGLEFLIYFQGNSAPDKSGLPSDRFSAERTGGSVSTLTIQRTQQEDSAVYLCASSLETGEVANYGYTFGSGTRLTVV.